This TCR beta chain was sequenced during a study of blood T cell repertoires in COVID-19. At the level of the study: Samples taken during acute and convalescent COVID-19 were collected in the United States, Italy and Spain. The analysed material was cDNA or gDNA that came from T cells, B-cell-depleted T cells, or PBMCs.

Repertoires were generated with immunoSEQ multiplex PCR, while TCRdb's copy carries only in-frame clones and drops some. Among roughly 200,000 clones listed, around 81% were seen once. The sequenced sample was peripheral blood. The sequence was collected from a man between 45 and 60 years old with active or convalescent COVID-19.

The CDR3 reads CATRVQTQYF. CDR3 coding DNA: TGTGCCACCCGCGTACAGACCCAGTACTTC. The J gene is TRBJ2-5, the V gene TRBV2; D is unclear. The germline V gene encodes CDR1 SNHLY and CDR2 FYNNEI. This CDR3 is built from 10 residues. V lost 10 bases and J 6 bases, leaving 9 bases between the germline ends.